This passage covers 21 T cell receptor beta chains from one sample sequenced in a study of blood T cell repertoires in COVID-19. Only in-frame clones appear in the TCRdb table, and some are missing; sequencing was by immunoSEQ multiplex PCR. The profile covers over 20,000 clones, with about nine tenths appearing a single time and roughly a tenth taken by the ten largest. The sequencing input was peripheral blood. These receptors originate from a man in his 70s with acute or convalescent COVID-19.

This chain uses TRBV3-1 (or the pseudogene TRBV3-2) with TRBJ1-4; 7 bases match TRBD1. CDR3 length: 17 residues. Trimming took 6 bases from V and 3 from J; bases not matched to a gene: 13. Germline V gene lookup returns CDR1 LGHDT and CDR2 YNNKEL (reference sequence). The chain's CDR3 is CASRRENGQEANEKLFF. CDR3 in DNA: TGTGCCAGCAGGAGAGAAAATGGACAGGAAGCTAATGAAAAACTGTTTTTT.

This sequence joins TRBV3-1 (or the pseudogene TRBV3-2) and TRBJ2-2; the D gene is possibly TRBD2 (6 bases). Germline V gives CDR1 LGHDT, CDR2 YNNKEL (reference sequence). V shed 0 bases and J shed 4 bases, with 15 bases lying between them. This CDR3 has 17 residues. CDR3 amino acids: CASSQDGTSRVTGELFF. The CDR3 nucleotides read TGTGCCAGCAGCCAAGATGGAACTAGCCGGGTCACCGGGGAGCTGTTTTTT.

This sequence joins TRBV4-1 and TRBJ2-7, with TRBD1 matching 7 bases. The CDR3 sequence is 17 residues long. Losses at the gene ends were 4 bases for V and 4 bases for J; bases not matched to a gene: 16. Per the germline V gene, CDR1 is MGHRA and CDR2 is YSYEKL. In nucleotides, the CDR3 is TGCGCCAGCAGCCCCCCGACGGGGACAGACAATCCGTACGAGCAGTACTTC. Translating gives CASSPPTGTDNPYEQYF.

The chain recombines TRBV7-2 with TRBJ2-1; TRBD2 is a possible D gene (7 bases). With 6 bases removed from V and 7 bases from J, the gap between germline ends came to 13 bases. Germline CDR1 and CDR2: SGHTA and FQGNSA. The CDR3 is 13 residues long. Written as DNA, the CDR3 is TGTGCCAGCAGGGGAGGGGGGTCGAATGAGCAGTTCTTC. It translates to CASRGGGSNEQFF.

The chain couples TRBV6-4 to TRBJ2-1, with 13 bases fitting TRBD2. CDR1 is MRHNA and CDR2 is SNTAGT in the germline V gene. The J segment lost 7 bases and the V segment lost 2 bases, leaving 2 bases of the junction unmatched. The CDR3 spans 15 residues. The DNA of the CDR3 is TGTGCCAGCAGTGACGGGACTAGCGGGGCGAATGAGCAGTTCTTC. Translated, it gives CASSDGTSGANEQFF.

This sequence joins TRBV10-3 and TRBJ2-7; weak D call: TRBD2 (6 bases). The length of the CDR3 is 13 residues. V lost 7 bases to trimming and J lost 2 bases, with 12 bases between them. CDR1 ENHRY and CDR2 SYGVKD come from the germline V gene. The CDR3 is CAITLGEAYEQYF. DNA of the CDR3: TGTGCCATCACTTTAGGGGAGGCCTACGAGCAGTACTTC.

This clone was picked up one time. This chain links TRBV3-1 (or the pseudogene TRBV3-2) with TRBJ2-1; possibly TRBD2 for D (6 bases). This CDR3 comprises 12 residues. With 4 bases removed from V and 8 bases from J, the gap between germline ends came to 9 bases. The germline V gene encodes CDR1 LGHDT and CDR2 YNNKEL (reference sequence). CDR3 region: CASSRTGDEQFF. In nucleotides, the CDR3 is TGTGCCAGCAGCCGTACGGGGGATGAGCAGTTCTTC.

The chain combines TRBV5-5 with TRBJ2-2; no reliable D call. Trimming took off 3 bases at V and 1 base at J, with 10 bases between the two ends. The CDR3 runs to 15 residues. The germline CDR1 and CDR2 sequences are SGHKS and YYEKEE (reference sequence). The DNA for the CDR3 is TGTGCCAGCAGCTCACTCCTCCAGAACACCGGGGAGCTGTTTTTT. Its translation: CASSSLLQNTGELFF.

The genes are TRBV6-4 and TRBJ2-2; no clear D. This CDR3 has 14 residues. Per the germline V gene, CDR1 is MRHNA and CDR2 is SNTAGT. V lost 5 bases and J lost 0, with 7 bases in between. CDR3 protein: CASSSEPNTGELFF. The CDR3 DNA reads TGTGCCAGCAGTTCGGAGCCGAACACCGGGGAGCTGTTTTTT.

The chain links TRBV6-2 or TRBV6-3 to TRBJ2-7; TRBD2 aligns across 8 bases. V trimming: 0 bases; J trimming: 5 bases; junction bases outside the gene matches: 6. Germline V gene data show CDR1 as MNHEY and CDR2 as SVGEGT. This CDR3 is 15 amino acids long. The CDR3 reads CASSYSISGSDEQYF. Written as DNA, the CDR3 is TGTGCCAGCAGTTACTCGATAAGCGGGAGCGACGAGCAGTACTTC.

V is TRBV28 and J is TRBJ1-1; D not resolved. This CDR3 contains 12 residues. Germline V gives CDR1 MDHEN, CDR2 SYDVKM. V was pared by 5 bases and J by 8 bases, with 12 bases between. CDR3 in DNA: TGTGCCAGCAGTCAACTCGACATAGAAGCTTTCTTT. Amino acid sequence: CASSQLDIEAFF.

DNA of the CDR3: TGCAGCGTTGCCGGGACTAGCGGGAGGGCTGACGAGCAGTACTTC. This gives the protein CSVAGTSGRADEQYF. The rearrangement joins TRBV29-1 to TRBJ2-7; the match to TRBD2 covers 16 bases. Germline CDR1 is SQVTM and CDR2 is ANQGSEA. The CDR3 spans 15 residues. The V gene end was trimmed by 4 bases and the J gene end by 5 bases; junction bases not matched to a gene: 5.

This clone came up once. V and J are TRBV30 and TRBJ2-7, with 13 bases identical to TRBD2. Germline CDR1 is GTSNPN and CDR2 is SVGIG (reference sequence). The CDR3 contains 16 residues. V lost 0 bases and J lost 5; bases outside the gene matches: 7. The CDR3 sequence: CAWSVLAGGPFDEQYF. As DNA, the CDR3 is TGTGCCTGGAGTGTACTAGCGGGGGGGCCGTTCGACGAGCAGTACTTC.

V is TRBV28 and J is TRBJ2-6, with TRBD1 as a possible D gene (6 bases). V gave up 6 bases and J gave up 3 bases, with 15 bases separating them. The CDR3 spans 16 residues. Germline lookup yields CDR1 MDHEN and CDR2 SYDVKM. CDR3 nucleotide sequence: TGTGCCAGCAGATCTCCTTTGGGACATGGGGCCAACGTCCTGACTTTC. Its protein product is CASRSPLGHGANVLTF. The whole variable domain, filled in from reference TRBV28 and TRBJ2-6, reads DVKVTQSSRYLVKRTGEKVFLECVQDMDHENMFWYRQDPGLGLRLIYFSYDVKMKEKGDIPEGYSVSREKKERFSLILESASTNQTSMYLCASRSPLGHGANVLTFGAGSRLTVL.

V and J are TRBV29-1 and TRBJ2-2, with 7 positions matching TRBD2. The germline V gene encodes CDR1 SQVTM and CDR2 ANQGSEA. V was pared by 5 bases and J by 8 bases, with 17 bases of the junction left unmatched. The CDR3 has 16 residues. The CDR3 DNA reads TGCAGCGTTAGAATAAGTTTCGCGGGAGTAAGTGGGGAGCTGTTTTTT. Protein product: CSVRISFAGVSGELFF.

The V and J genes are TRBV29-1 and TRBJ1-3, with D maybe TRBD1 (5 bases). The CDR3 has 12 amino acids. V lost 6 bases and J 4 bases, leaving 10 bases between the germline ends. Germline V gene lookup returns CDR1 SQVTM and CDR2 ANQGSEA. The CDR3 sequence: CSVSRGGNTIYF. CDR3 DNA: TGCAGCGTCTCCCGGGGGGGAAACACCATATATTTT.

V gene TRBV4-1 combines with J gene TRBJ1-2; 8 nucleotides agree with TRBD1. The germline CDR1 and CDR2 sequences are MGHRA and YSYEKL. The CDR3 contains 14 residues. The V and J ends lost 1 base and 2 bases, in that order; junction bases with no gene match: 0. The CDR3 is CASSQGTGNYGYTF. The CDR3 DNA follows: TGCGCCAGCAGCCAAGGGACAGGGAACTATGGCTACACCTTC.

The chain carries TRBV6-5 and TRBJ2-3, with a tentative D call TRBD2 (6 bases). Deletions cut 0 bases from V and 1 base from J, with 8 bases between. Germline CDR1 is MNHEY and CDR2 is SVGAGI. The CDR3 runs 15 residues. The CDR3 region has the DNA TGTGCCAGCAGTTACTCACTAGCCGGCACAGATACGCAGTATTTT. Its protein is CASSYSLAGTDTQYF.

The V and J genes are TRBV5-4 and TRBJ1-2; 11 nucleotides align to TRBD1. V lost 4 bases, J lost 3 bases, and 8 bases stayed unmatched. This CDR3 has 16 amino acids. Germline V lookup: CDR1 SGHNT, CDR2 YYREEE (reference sequence). CDR3 bases: TGTGCCAGCAGCCCCCGGGACAGGGGGTATGACTATGGCTACACCTTC. It encodes CASSPRDRGYDYGYTF.

The chain recombines TRBV5-1 with TRBJ2-7, with 9 nucleotides matching TRBD1. This CDR3 spans 17 amino acids. With 0 bases clipped from V and 3 bases from J, the junction kept 10 bases outside the gene matches. Germline lookup yields CDR1 SGHRS and CDR2 YFSETQ. CDR3 in DNA: TGCGCCAGCAGCTTGGAAAAACCGGGACAGGGCATCTACGAGCAGTACTTC. Amino acids: CASSLEKPGQGIYEQYF.

This clone was recorded once. The chain joins TRBV5-4 to TRBJ1-5; D might be TRBD1 (5 bases). The CDR3 contains 13 residues. V dropped 0 bases and J dropped 11 bases, with 12 bases sitting between them. Germline CDR1 SGHNT, CDR2 YYREEE (reference sequence). The CDR3, as DNA: TGTGCCAGCAGCTTGGGACAACCGGGGGCCCAGCATTTT. Translation gives CASSLGQPGAQHF.